The 8 T cell receptor beta chains below come from one sample, sequenced in a study of T-cell reconstitution after alpha-beta-depleted transplantation in children listed by TCRdb under 2016. Libraries were constructed by PCR. TCRdb shows the sequencer as Illumina HiSeq 2500. TCR library preparation used molecular barcoding, with unique molecular identifiers applied to normalize quantification of the TCRbeta repertoire. Starting from the raw public reads, TCRdb applied fastp trimming at Q25, assembled clones with MiXCR and retained in-frame beta chains. All rows with the same CDR3 protein become a single entry with the most common DNA and genes. This sample is represented by some 500,000 distinct CDR3 sequences; 30% to 35% of them were singletons. Roughly 2.5% of the sample is in the top ten clones. Sample: PBMCs from the stem cell graft donor, taken from the stem cell graft. Receptors originate from a human donor who donated a stem cell graft to a child with aplastic anemia.

This chain uses TRBV5-1 with TRBJ2-3, with D maybe TRBD2 (6 bases). The germline gives CDR1 SGHRS, CDR2 YFSETQ. There are 15 residues in the CDR3. V was clipped by 0 bases and J by 0 bases, with 8 bases between them. The DNA for the CDR3 is TGCGCCAGCAGCTTGGTTGGGACTAGCACAGATACGCAGTATTTT. It codes for CASSLVGTSTDTQYF.

The rearrangement links TRBV20-1 to TRBJ2-1; 7 nucleotides match TRBD2. In germline, CDR1 is DFQATT, CDR2 SNEGSKA (reference sequence). The CDR3 runs to 12 residues. V shed 1 base, J shed 7 bases, and the junction held 1 base outside the gene matches. This CDR3 is CSARGSGNEQFF. As DNA, the CDR3 is TGCAGTGCTAGAGGTAGCGGGAATGAGCAGTTCTTC.

Only a few counts were recorded for this clonotype. The chain uses TRBV11-2 and TRBJ2-1; 11 bases agree with TRBD2. Germline V gives CDR1 SGHAT, CDR2 FQNNGV. After removal of 5 bases from V and 8 bases from J, the junction contained 17 bases not matched to a gene. The CDR3 has 18 amino acids. CDR3 protein: CASSLGLAVSPLPDEQFF. The CDR3 coding sequence is TGTGCCAGCAGCCTGGGACTAGCGGTCTCACCTCTCCCCGATGAGCAGTTCTTC.

This chain links TRBV6-5 with TRBJ2-3; 9 bases are a match to TRBD2. Trimming cost V 4 bases and J 4 bases; bases outside gene matches: 12. This CDR3 comprises 17 residues. Germline V gene data show CDR1 as MNHEY and CDR2 as SVGAGI. The CDR3 DNA sequence: TGTGCCAGCAGTTCGGGGACTAGCTTTTTCTGGCCAGATACGCAGTATTTT. It codes for CASSSGTSFFWPDTQYF.

The gene calls are TRBV7-2 and TRBJ2-7; D gene uncertain. Germline V gives CDR1 SGHTA, CDR2 FQGNSA. The CDR3 extends over 15 amino acids. Trimming left V 2 bases short and J 2 bases short, with 13 bases between. The CDR3 nucleotides read TGTGCCAGCAGCTTATTCAAAGTGGGCCCCTACGAGCAGTACTTC. Translating it yields CASSLFKVGPYEQYF.

Points on this clonotype: Sequence at one end of the junction differs from germline and may be a read error. V gene TRBV11-2 combines with J gene TRBJ2-7; 7 bases are a match to TRBD1. The CDR3 is 12 residues long. Germline-derived CDR1 and CDR2 are SGHAT and FQNNGV. The CDR3: CASSLDRGRLVF. CDR3 DNA sequence: TGTGCCAGCAGCTTAGACAGGGGGAGACTCGTCTTC.

The CDR3 protein is CASSLRGDGELFF. The CDR3 DNA reads as TGTGCCAGCAGTTTACGAGGGGACGGGGAGCTGTTTTTT. The J gene is TRBJ2-2, the V gene TRBV12-3 or TRBV12-4; possibly TRBD1 or TRBD2 for D (5 bases each). This CDR3 comprises 13 residues. V lost 2 bases and J 7 bases, leaving 8 bases between the germline ends.

This clonotype is medium-sized (0.01 to 0.1%) within its sample. This sequence joins TRBV29-1 and TRBJ2-5; D is unresolved. Deletions cut 3 bases from V and 4 bases from J, with 15 bases between. The CDR3 is 14 amino acids. Germline V lookup: CDR1 SQVTM, CDR2 ANQGSEA. CDR3 loop: CSVDSGPIGETQYF. Here the CDR3 DNA reads TGCAGCGTTGATTCAGGACCTATAGGAGAGACCCAGTACTTC.